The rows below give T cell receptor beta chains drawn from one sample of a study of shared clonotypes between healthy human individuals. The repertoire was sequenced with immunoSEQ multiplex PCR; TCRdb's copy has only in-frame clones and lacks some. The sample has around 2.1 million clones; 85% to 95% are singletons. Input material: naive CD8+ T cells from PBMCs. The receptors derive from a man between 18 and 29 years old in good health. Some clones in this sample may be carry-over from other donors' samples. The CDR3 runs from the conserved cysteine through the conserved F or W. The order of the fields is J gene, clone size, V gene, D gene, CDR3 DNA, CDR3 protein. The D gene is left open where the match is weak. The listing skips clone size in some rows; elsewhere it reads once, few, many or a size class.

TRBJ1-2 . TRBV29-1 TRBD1 TGCAGCGTTGATGACAGGGCTTCTGGCTACACCTTC CSVDDRASGYTF
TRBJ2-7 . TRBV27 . TGTGCCAGCAGTTTAAGTGGGGCCGGTTACGAGCAGTACTTC CASSLSGAGYEQYF
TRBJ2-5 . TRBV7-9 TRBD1 TGTGCCAGCAGCGACAGGGGGACCCACCAAGAGACCCAGTACTTC CASSDRGTHQETQYF
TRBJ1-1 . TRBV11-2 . TGTGCCAGCAGCGGGGGCGCTGAAGCTTTCTTT CASSGGAEAFF
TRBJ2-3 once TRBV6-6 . TGTGCCAGCACCCCTTCGTGGACCACAGATACGCAGTATTTT CASTPSWTTDTQYF
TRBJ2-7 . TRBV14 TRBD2 TGTGCCAGCAGCCACCGGACTAGCGGGGCAACCTACGAGCAGTACTTC CASSHRTSGATYEQYF
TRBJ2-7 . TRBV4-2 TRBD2 TGTGCCAGCAGCCAAGAGGGAGCTAGCGGGAGTTTATACGAGCAGTACTTC CASSQEGASGSLYEQYF
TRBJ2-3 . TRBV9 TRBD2 TGTGCCAGCAGCGTACTGTCGGGAGGCCCCACAGATACGCAGTATTTT CASSVLSGGPTDTQYF
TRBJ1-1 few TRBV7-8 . TGTGCCAGCAGCCCAGAGACAGTCATGAACACTGAAGCTTTCTTT CASSPETVMNTEAFF
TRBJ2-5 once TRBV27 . TGTGCCAGCAGAGTCTCGTCAGAAGGAGAGACCCAGTACTTC CASRVSSEGETQYF
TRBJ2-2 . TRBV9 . TGTGCCAGCAGCATACGGTTGTCCGGGGAGCTGTTTTTT CASSIRLSGELFF
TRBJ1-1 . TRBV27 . TGTGCCAGCGGGGTACCGGGACCGGAGTTTTTGAACACTGAAGCTTTCTTT CASGVPGPEFLNTEAFF
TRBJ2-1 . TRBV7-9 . TGTGCCAGCAGCACTAACAATGAGCAGTTCTTC CASSTNNEQFF
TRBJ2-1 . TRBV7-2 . TGTGCCAGCAGCCGCGGGACGGGAGCCTACAATGAGCAGTTCTTC CASSRGTGAYNEQFF
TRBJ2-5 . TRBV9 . TGTGCCAGCAGCGCCGACTTTCTGGGGACCCAGTACTTC CASSADFLGTQYF